The sequence of this T cell receptor (beta chain) was determined in a study of identical twins. Whole-study findings and limits: Within monozygotic twins, out-of-frame TCR alpha sharing was underestimated by the models.

CDR1 and CDR2 from the germline V gene are MGHDK and SYGVNS. CDR3 length equals 14 residues. V lost 2 bases and J 6 bases, leaving 13 bases between the germline ends. A remark on this clonotype: What it binds is unknown.

It was template switching that added a universal primer site, and there were unique molecular identifiers on the cDNA. TCRdb analysed the 5' RACE reads with MiXCR anew, one entry per CDR3 protein. The table records roughly 1,500,000 distinct CDR3 sequences, about 32% of them present only once. Specimen: cord blood. V and J are TRBV25-1 and TRBJ1-1; D gene unclear. This TCR came from a newborn girl in good health. CDR3 sequence reads: CASSEGVTDAEAFF. CDR3 bases: TGTGCCAGCAGTGAAGGAGTGACTGACGCTGAAGCTTTCTTT.